Listed here is a single TCR beta chain. Its specificity is unknown. This sample is drawn from a study of T-cell memory formation after mild COVID-19. Study-wide results and limits: Nothing confirmed that second-wave clones peaking on day 37 were specific for SARS-CoV-2.

MiXCR, run by TCRdb on the 5' RACE reads, gives a single entry per CDR3 protein. This sample yields approximately 210,000 distinct CDR3 sequences, of which more than 25% are seen a single time; about 10% belongs to the top ten. There are 13 residues in the CDR3. The V gene's germline CDR1 is LGHDT and CDR2 YNNKEL (reference sequence). The V end lost 4 bases, the J end lost 5 bases, and 11 bases lay between the germline ends. This sequence joins TRBV3-1 and TRBJ1-1, with TRBD1 as a possible D gene (5 bases). Source material: PBMCs or a T cell subset sorted from them (not recorded which). The TCR was taken from an adult woman who had mild COVID-19 (a few samples of this study predate the infection). Cell type and time point are not known. The DNA for the CDR3 is TGTGCCAGCAGCCCTTCAGGGAGAACTGAAGCTTTCTTT. Its protein product is CASSPSGRTEAFF. Full variable domain (missing parts from reference TRBV3-1 and TRBJ1-1): DTAVSQTPKYLVTQMGNDKSIKCEQNLGHDTMYWYKQDSKKFLKIMFSYNNKELIINETVPNRFSPKSPDKAHLNLHINSLELGDSAVYFCASSPSGRTEAFFGQGTRLTVV.